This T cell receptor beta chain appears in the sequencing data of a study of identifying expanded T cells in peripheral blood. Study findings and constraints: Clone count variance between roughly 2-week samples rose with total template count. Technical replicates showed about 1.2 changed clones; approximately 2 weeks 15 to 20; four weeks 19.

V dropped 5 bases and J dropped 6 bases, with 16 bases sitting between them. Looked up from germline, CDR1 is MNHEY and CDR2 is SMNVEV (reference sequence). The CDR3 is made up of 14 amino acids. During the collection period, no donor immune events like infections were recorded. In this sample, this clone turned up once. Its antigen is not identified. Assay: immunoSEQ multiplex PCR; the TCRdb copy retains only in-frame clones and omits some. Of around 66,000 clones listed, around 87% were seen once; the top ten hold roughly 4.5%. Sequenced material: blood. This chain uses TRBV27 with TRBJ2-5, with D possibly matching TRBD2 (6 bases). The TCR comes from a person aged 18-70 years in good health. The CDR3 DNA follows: TGTGCCAGCAGTGTTACGACTAGTTCCAAGACCCAGTACTTC. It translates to CASSVTTSSKTQYF.